The next 21 T cell receptor beta chains were all read from a single sample in a study of blood T cell repertoires in COVID-19. The repertoire was sequenced with immunoSEQ multiplex PCR; TCRdb's copy has only in-frame clones and lacks some. The sample records under 250,000 clones, just over 85% being singletons. The specimen sequenced was peripheral blood. The receptors were gathered from an elderly man with acute or convalescent COVID-19.

This chain joins TRBV4-1 and TRBJ1-2; TRBD1 agrees at 9 bases. Looked up from germline, CDR1 is MGHRA and CDR2 is YSYEKL. The CDR3 covers 16 residues. The ends lost 4 bases at V and 5 bases at J; junction bases unmatched: 11. CDR3 sequence (DNA): TGCGCCAGCAGCCGCCCGGGACAGGGAGAAATGTATGGCTACACCTTC. It codes for CASSRPGQGEMYGYTF.

A single count supports this clone. The chain couples TRBV18 to TRBJ2-5, with a tentative D call TRBD1 (6 bases). This CDR3 comprises 13 residues. V was trimmed by 5 bases and J by 4 bases, leaving 11 bases between them. Germline CDR1 KGHSH, CDR2 LQKENI. In DNA form, the CDR3 reads TGTGCCAGCTCAACACTACAGGGAGAGACCCAGTACTTC. Amino acids: CASSTLQGETQYF.

The chain carries TRBV21-1 and TRBJ1-1; the table's D call, TRBD1, has no DNA check behind it. TRBV21-1 is annotated as a pseudogene. This CDR3 spans 13 amino acids. The CDR3 nucleotides are TGTGCCAGCTCCAGGGGGCTTCGGACTGAAGCTTTCTTT. This gives the protein CASSRGLRTEAFF.

The rearrangement uses TRBV15 and TRBJ2-1, with D possibly matching TRBD2 (7 bases). The CDR3 consists of 17 residues. CDR1 is LNHNV, CDR2 YYDKDF, per germline (reference sequence). V dropped 7 bases and J dropped 1 base, with 20 bases sitting between them. Here the CDR3 reads CATKARGAGRSYNEQFF. CDR3 nucleotides: TGTGCCACCAAAGCACGGGGGGCGGGGAGGTCCTACAATGAGCAGTTCTTC. The entire variable domain, with the rest obtained from reference TRBV15 and TRBJ2-1, is as follows: DAMVIQNPRYQVTQFGKPVTLSCSQTLNHNVMYWYQQKSSQAPKLLFHYYDKDFNNEADTPDNFQSRRPNTSFCFLDIRSPGLGDTAMYLCATKARGAGRSYNEQFFGPGTRLTVL.

This chain uses TRBV28 with TRBJ2-1; 14 bases line up with TRBD2. Losses at the gene ends were 3 bases for V and 9 bases for J; bases not matched to a gene: 7. The CDR3 runs to 16 residues. CDR1 is MDHEN, CDR2 SYDVKM, per germline. The CDR3, as DNA: TGTGCCAGCAGTTTCTCGGGACTAGCGGGAGCCGGTGAGCAGTTCTTC. Translated: CASSFSGLAGAGEQFF.

The J gene is TRBJ2-2, the V gene TRBV7-2, with a tentative D call TRBD2 (6 bases). In germline, CDR1 is SGHTA, CDR2 FQGNSA. With 4 bases removed from V and 4 bases from J, the gap between germline ends came to 13 bases. The length of the CDR3 is 15 residues. CDR3: CASSYGGFGTGELFF. The CDR3 DNA is TGTGCCAGCAGCTACGGGGGATTCGGCACCGGGGAGCTGTTTTTT. The variable domain in full, with the rest retrieved from reference TRBV7-2 and TRBJ2-2, is GAGVSQSPSNKVTEKGKDVELRCDPISGHTALYWYRQSLGQGLEFLIYFQGNSAPDKSGLPSDRFSAERTGGSVSTLTIQRTQQEDSAVYLCASSYGGFGTGELFFGEGSRLTVL.

Here the CDR3 reads CASSLIRGGGYTF. CDR3 nucleotides: TGCGCCAGCAGCTTGATTCGAGGGGGTGGCTACACCTTC. This sequence joins TRBV5-1 and TRBJ1-2; D may be TRBD1 (6 bases). The CDR3 loop spans 13 amino acids. From germline, CDR1 is SGHRS and CDR2 YFSETQ. V was shortened by 1 base and J by 7 bases, with 11 bases between the two germline ends.

V is TRBV9 and J is TRBJ1-1; D ambiguous. V lost 2 bases and J lost 1, with 9 bases in between. The CDR3 loop spans 14 amino acids. Germline CDR1 is SGDLS and CDR2 is YYNGEE. CDR3 sequence reads: CASSVGLQNTEAFF. CDR3 in DNA: TGTGCCAGCAGCGTGGGCCTACAGAACACTGAAGCTTTCTTT. Combining the CDR3 with reference TRBV9 and TRBJ1-1 gives the whole variable domain DSGVTQTPKHLITATGQRVTLRCSPRSGDLSVYWYQQSLDQGLQFLIQYYNGEERAKGNILERFSAQQFPDLHSELNLSSLELGDSALYFCASSVGLQNTEAFFGQGTRLTVV.

This chain joins TRBV7-2 and TRBJ2-1; tentative D call: TRBD1 (5 bases). Trimming removed 2 bases from V and 8 bases from J, with 13 bases in between. Per germline, CDR1 SGHTA and CDR2 FQGNSA. CDR3 length equals 14 residues. CDR3 region: CASSLSSGNDEQFF. For the CDR3, the DNA is TGTGCCAGCAGCTTAAGTTCAGGGAATGATGAGCAGTTCTTC. Full variable domain (outside the CDR3, taken from reference TRBV7-2 and TRBJ2-1): GAGVSQSPSNKVTEKGKDVELRCDPISGHTALYWYRQSLGQGLEFLIYFQGNSAPDKSGLPSDRFSAERTGGSVSTLTIQRTQQEDSAVYLCASSLSSGNDEQFFGPGTRLTVL.

The V and J genes are TRBV2 and TRBJ2-1; tentative D call: TRBD1 (5 bases). From germline, CDR1 is SNHLY and CDR2 FYNNEI. Trimming left V 11 bases short and J 4 bases short, with 15 bases between. The CDR3 totals 13 residues. The DNA of the CDR3 is TGTGCCGCAGGGCAGGGTCAATACAATGAGCAGTTCTTC. Encoded protein: CAAGQGQYNEQFF.

The chain combines TRBV5-6 with TRBJ2-4; 7 positions match TRBD2. Germline CDR1 reads SGHDT; CDR2 reads YYEEEE. Losses at the gene ends were 1 base for V and 1 base for J; bases not matched to a gene: 8. The CDR3 is 17 amino acids. CDR3 nucleotides: TGTGCCAGCAGCTTGTGGGGAGGGCGCGGGGCCAAAAACATTCAGTACTTC. Translating gives CASSLWGGRGAKNIQYF.

The chain recombines TRBV21-1 with TRBJ2-7; TRBD1 is the table's D call, not checked against the DNA. TRBV21-1 is reported as a pseudogene. CDR3 length equals 14 residues. The CDR3 DNA reads TGTGCCAGCAGCAGCCACAGGGATCTCGACGAGCAGTACTTC. Its translation is CASSSHRDLDEQYF.

This clone came up once. The chain recombines TRBV4-2 with TRBJ2-2; weak D call: TRBD2 (6 bases). CDR3 size: 15 residues. Trimming took off 1 base at V and 1 base at J, with 7 bases between the two ends. Per germline, CDR1 LGHNA and CDR2 YNFKEQ. The CDR3 DNA reads as TGTGCCAGCAGCCAAGTGCGGGGGAACACCGGGGAGCTGTTTTTT. It is translated as CASSQVRGNTGELFF.

The chain links TRBV19 to TRBJ2-5; 11 bases are a match to TRBD2. Germline V gives CDR1 LNHDA, CDR2 SQIVND (reference sequence). J was trimmed by 1 base and V by 4 bases; bases with no gene match: 8. The CDR3 contains 17 residues. The CDR3 DNA reads TGTGCCAGTAGTACCGGGACTAGCGGCGCGCTCCAAGAGACCCAGTACTTC. Residues: CASSTGTSGALQETQYF.

V and J are TRBV11-2 and TRBJ2-7, with TRBD2 as a possible D gene (6 bases). The length of the CDR3 is 14 residues. Germline CDR1 SGHAT, CDR2 FQNNGV. V gave up 0 bases and J gave up 2 bases, with 8 bases separating them. DNA for the CDR3: TGTGCCAGCAGCTTAGATTCGGGAGCCTACGAGCAGTACTTC. It is translated as CASSLDSGAYEQYF.

The CDR3 loop reads CASSQGSGHDTDTQYF. CDR3 coding DNA: TGTGCCAGCAGCCAGGGTAGCGGGCACGACACAGATACGCAGTATTTT. The chain is built from TRBV9 and TRBJ2-3; 7 bases agree with TRBD2. The CDR3 has 16 amino acids. Trimming at V came to 4 bases and at J to 2 bases, leaving 10 bases not matched to a gene. The germline V gene has CDR1 SGDLS and CDR2 YYNGEE.

This clone was seen more than once but under ten times. The chain carries TRBV7-2 and TRBJ2-2; 10 nucleotides agree with TRBD2. The V segment lost 0 bases and the J segment 5 bases; nucleotides outside the gene matches: 6. CDR1 is SGHTA and CDR2 is FQGNSA in the germline V gene. The CDR3 spans 17 residues. Here the CDR3 reads CASSLASLAGVTGELFF. In nucleotides, the CDR3 is TGTGCCAGCAGCTTAGCGTCCCTAGCGGGGGTAACCGGGGAGCTGTTTTTT.

The chain is built from TRBV7-2 and TRBJ2-2; TRBD2 might be the D (5 bases). Trimming pared 5 bases from V and 3 bases from J, leaving 16 bases between. The CDR3 loop spans 16 amino acids. From germline, CDR1 is SGHTA and CDR2 FQGNSA. The DNA of the CDR3 is TGTGCCAGCAGCCCACGGCCTTACGGGGACACCGGGGAGCTGTTTTTT. It translates to CASSPRPYGDTGELFF.

The chain has TRBV18 and TRBJ2-4; TRBD2 matches at 14 bases. V gave up 5 bases and J gave up 3 bases; unmatched junction bases: 15. The CDR3 runs to 20 residues. Germline loops: CDR1 KGHSH, CDR2 LQKENI. CDR3 in amino acids: CASSNRLAGGPDKDKNIQYF. Written as DNA, the CDR3 is TGTGCCAGCTCAAACAGACTAGCGGGAGGGCCTGATAAGGACAAAAACATTCAGTACTTC. Based on the CDR3 plus reference TRBV18 and TRBJ2-4, the full variable domain is NAGVMQNPRHLVRRRGQEARLRCSPMKGHSHVYWYRQLPEEGLKFMVYLQKENIIDESGMPKERFSAEFPKEGPSILRIQQVVRGDSAAYFCASSNRLAGGPDKDKNIQYFGAGTRLSVL.

The J gene is TRBJ1-3, the V gene TRBV6-5; no clear D gene. This CDR3 spans 11 amino acids. V lost 5 bases and J 4 bases, leaving 3 bases between the germline ends. Germline CDR1 is MNHEY and CDR2 is SVGAGI. In nucleotides, the CDR3 is TGTGCCAGCAGTCTGGGAAACACCATATATTTT. Amino acid sequence: CASSLGNTIYF.

This clone occurred once. This chain joins TRBV6-6 and TRBJ1-2, with D maybe TRBD1 (5 bases). The germline CDR1 and CDR2 sequences are MNHNY and SVGAGI (reference sequence). This CDR3 spans 13 amino acids. Trimming stripped 0 bases from V and 7 bases from J, with 9 bases between. The chain's CDR3 is CASSYSQARGYTF. The CDR3 coding sequence is TGTGCCAGCAGTTACTCACAGGCTCGTGGCTACACCTTC.